This T cell receptor beta chain was captured by sequencing in a study of beta chain features in type 1 diabetes. This clone was observed a handful of times. Its antigen is undetermined. The study reverse transcribed the entire isolated RNA, so it sequenced expressed TCRB transcripts. This table comes from immunoSEQ multiplex PCR, and its TCRdb copy is limited to in-frame clones, with some not included. The table shows under 450,000 clones, with approximately 15% occurring only once. Per the germline V gene, CDR1 is SGHRS and CDR2 is YFSETQ. This CDR3 contains 14 residues. With 3 bases removed from V and 0 bases from J, the gap between germline ends came to 7 bases. Whole-study findings and limits: Compared to healthy donors, patients appeared to have naive, central memory and Treg TCRB repertoires that were more alike. Diminished insertions and augmented deletions at VDJ junctions characterized type 1 diabetes patients. Sequencing the cDNA could make cells with high TCR expression show up more than they should. Short templates might get an advantage during PCR, and this would be equal in patients and controls.

This clonotype was obtained from a man aged 25 to 45 in good health. This chain joins TRBV5-1 and TRBJ1-3; D is unclear. The sample comprised naive CD4+ T cells from blood. The DNA for the CDR3 is TGCGCCAGCAGCTCCGGGATCTCTGGAAACACCATATATTTT. Translated: CASSSGISGNTIYF.